The clone carrying this T cell receptor (beta chain) appeared a single time. The entry originates in a study of T cell responses to AZD1222 COVID-19 vaccine. Libraries were prepared by immunoSEQ multiplex PCR; TCRdb keeps only in-frame clonotypes and omits some of them. The sample gives about 69,000 clones, 80% to 90% of which show up once; 2% to 2.5% is in the top ten. This material consisted of peripheral blood, taken on day 0 of AZD1222 vaccination. The sequence came from an adult in good health.

CDR3 sequence reads: CAWRMSYGYTF. In DNA, the CDR3 is TGTGCCTGGAGAATGAGCTATGGCTACACCTTC. The chain uses TRBV30 and TRBJ1-2; D unresolved. Trimming took off 3 bases at V and 4 bases at J, with 6 bases between the two ends. The length of the CDR3 is 11 residues. The germline V gene has CDR1 GTSNPN and CDR2 SVGIG (reference sequence).